This TCR beta chain derives from a study of blood T cell repertoires in COVID-19 (dated by TCRdb to the early 2020s). For context, the study as a whole: Samples from collaborators originated in the United States, Italy and Spain and spanned both the acute and convalescent phases of COVID-19. The repertoires were released in a freely available public database meant as a resource for research on the immune response to SARS-CoV-2. The prospective study material was composed of cDNA or gDNA derived from T cells, B-cell-depleted T cells, or PBMCs. The dataset comprised deeply sampled blood TCRbeta repertoires from subjects exposed to, actively infected with, or recovered from COVID-19. Where HLA class I and class II types were available, the types were taken from metadata supplied by the sample provider, not from assay-based typing. The samples were drawn from two sources: the first 160 participants of the ongoing ImmuneRACE study, and 1,000 to 1,500 subjects contributed by 6 global collaborators. Nearly every sample came with metadata listing a de-identified subject ID, COVID-19 status, age in years and sex. General findings and caveats noted by the study authors: The amount of clinical and demographic metadata varied by source and participant and was provided uncurated.

In Seattle, one collaborating source enrolled patients while the infection was active and tracked those patients longitudinally over the course of disease. The collaborating institutions used their own protocols to collect whole blood in K2EDTA tubes. For TCRbeta analysis, collaborators shipped samples as frozen whole blood, isolated PBMCs, or DNA extracted from either of those sample types. TCRbeta CDR3 regions were amplified from genomic DNA by means of the immunoSEQ Assay, a bias-controlled multiplex PCR. On the authors' methods: The number of nucleated cells in each sample was estimated by amplification of reference gene primers within the assay. To quantify the absolute abundance of each unique TCRbeta CDR3 rearrangement, sequence reads were collapsed and filtered. For each sample, productive Simpson clonality was calculated as the square root of Simpson's diversity index over productive rearrangements. TCRdb stores this immuneACCESS table with in-frame sequences only. Part of the clones is absent; in the studies checked, under half of the shortfall reflects unresolved V genes, and no reason is known for the rest. V and J calls and clone size are given by that table; D and trimming were obtained from the DNA. The sample has roughly 240,000 clones on record, about 82% of them singletons. Jointly, the top ten make up roughly 6.2% of the sample.

With regard to this clone: The antigen it recognizes is unknown. No qualities accompany the bases; no much larger clone lies one base away.

CDR1 and CDR2 (MNHNS, SASEGT) derive from the germline V gene. The CDR3 covers 15 residues, taking in both the cysteine and the phenylalanine. The only DNA kept is the CDR3, 45 bases in frame from the first base. Germline trimming: 2 bases from V, 4 bases from J; junction bases outside gene matches: 6. This TCR was recovered from a woman of 80 years or more with COVID-19, enrolled during active disease. Recombination linked TRBV6-1 to TRBJ1-2, and TRBD1 aligns with 8 junction nucleotides. What was sequenced was peripheral blood. The CDR3 amino acid sequence is: CASSESTGGAYGYTF. The bases read TGTGCCAGCAGTGAAAGTACAGGGGGTGCCTATGGCTACACCTTC.